The 32 T cell receptor beta chains below come from one sample, sequenced in a study of blood T cells in healthy people across ages. Next came a second PCR, run for about 7 to 12 cycles, which used a sample-barcoded 5' primer along with a J-beta primer mix. TCRdb reprocessed the 5' RACE reads with MiXCR, giving one entry per CDR3 protein. The sample comprises over 1,500,000 distinct CDR3 sequences, less than 50% of which are singletons, and 2.1% rests with the top ten. The sequencing sample was made of blood. These receptors were collected from a woman in her thirties or forties in good health.

The chain has TRBV29-1 and TRBJ2-5; weak D call: TRBD2 (5 bases). Germline-derived CDR1 and CDR2 are SQVTM and ANQGSEA. This CDR3 has 13 residues. Trimming took 5 bases from V and 2 from J, leaving 12 bases between them. CDR3 coding DNA: TGCAGCGTTACGTGGACTTCGCAAGAGACCCAGTACTTC. Encoded protein: CSVTWTSQETQYF.

This clonotype was detected a few times. V and J are TRBV6-5 and TRBJ2-1; 10 positions match TRBD1. The V segment lost 0 bases and the J segment 10 bases; nucleotides outside the gene matches: 15. CDR1 and CDR2 (germline): MNHEY, SVGAGI. CDR3 length: 18 amino acids. For the CDR3, the DNA is TGTGCCAGCAGTTACTCTCCCGGGACAGGGACAGGGGTCGACGAGCAGTTCTTC. It encodes CASSYSPGTGTGVDEQFF.

This rearrangement joins TRBV27 to TRBJ2-5; 9 positions match TRBD2. The germline V gene encodes CDR1 MNHEY and CDR2 SMNVEV (reference sequence). The junction had 9 bases not matched to a gene; V was cut back by 2 bases and J by 5 bases. The CDR3 is 16 residues long. The CDR3 sequence: CASSLGQVAGVETQYF. DNA of the CDR3: TGTGCCAGCAGTTTAGGGCAGGTAGCGGGGGTGGAGACCCAGTACTTC.

The chain uses TRBV14 and TRBJ2-3; 7 positions agree with TRBD1. The germline V gene has CDR1 SGHDN and CDR2 FVKESK. The CDR3 is made up of 15 amino acids. Trimming removed 2 bases from V and 2 bases from J; junction bases left unmatched: 4. CDR3 sequence: CASSQHRGLTDTQYF. The DNA for the CDR3 is TGTGCCAGCAGCCAACACAGGGGTCTCACAGATACGCAGTATTTT.

This rearrangement joins TRBV4-3 to TRBJ2-6, with no clear D. V lost 0 bases to trimming and J lost 0 bases, with 6 bases between them. CDR3 length: 16 residues. Germline CDR1 and CDR2: LGHNA and YSLEER. The CDR3 DNA reads as TGCGCCAGCAGCCAAGAGCACAACTCTGGGGCCAACGTCCTGACTTTC. It specifies CASSQEHNSGANVLTF.

The rearrangement joins TRBV4-1 to TRBJ1-2; unclear D gene. The CDR3 is 16 amino acids. Trimming pared 0 bases from V and 8 bases from J, leaving 19 bases between. The germline gives CDR1 MGHRA, CDR2 YSYEKL. CDR3 nucleotide sequence: TGCGCCAGCAGCCAAGATATGGGAGCAATTCGAGAGGGCTACACCTTC. It yields the protein CASSQDMGAIREGYTF.

The rearrangement joins TRBV27 to TRBJ2-3; D unresolved. The V end lost 5 bases, the J end lost 6 bases, and 9 bases lay between the germline ends. This CDR3 contains 12 residues. The V gene's germline CDR1 is MNHEY and CDR2 SMNVEV (reference sequence). The DNA of the CDR3 is TGTGCCAGCAGTGATATGGGGGATACGCAGTATTTT. Its translation: CASSDMGDTQYF.

This clonotype was found a few times. J is TRBJ2-5 and V is TRBV5-1, with TRBD2 matching over 12 bases. CDR1 is SGHRS and CDR2 is YFSETQ in the germline V gene. The V segment lost 4 bases and the J segment 2 bases; nucleotides outside the gene matches: 6. This CDR3 is 16 amino acids long. The CDR3 DNA is TGCGCCAGCAGCATGGGGACTAGCGGGTCACAAGAGACCCAGTACTTC. Amino acid sequence: CASSMGTSGSQETQYF. Using reference TRBV5-1 and TRBJ2-5 for the parts outside the CDR3, the full variable domain is KAGVTQTPRYLIKTRGQQVTLSCSPISGHRSVSWYQQTPGQGLQFLFEYFSETQRNKGNFPGRFSGRQFSNSRSEMNVSTLELGDSALYLCASSMGTSGSQETQYFGPGTRLLVL.

The chain links TRBV4-3 to TRBJ1-1; no reliable D call. Trimming took off 1 base at V and 11 bases at J, with 23 bases between the two ends. The CDR3 sequence is 16 residues long. Germline assignment: CDR1 LGHNA and CDR2 YSLEER. The CDR3 DNA reads TGCGCCAGCAGCCAAGCTAATTATGAGACGGCGGCCGGGGCTTTCTTT. Protein product: CASSQANYETAAGAFF.

The CDR3 loop reads CASSLGGRTDSYNEQFF. Here the CDR3 DNA reads TGTGCCAGCAGCTTAGGAGGCAGAACAGACTCCTACAATGAGCAGTTCTTC. The gene calls are TRBV7-8 and TRBJ2-1; no reliable D call. The CDR3 contains 17 residues. With 1 base removed from V and 0 bases from J, the gap between germline ends came to 13 bases. Germline CDR1 reads SGHVS; CDR2 reads FQNEAQ.

The chain uses TRBV7-6 and TRBJ2-3, with TRBD2 identical over 13 bases. The germline V gene encodes CDR1 SGHVS and CDR2 FNYEAQ. The CDR3 is made up of 17 amino acids. V dropped 0 bases and J dropped 2; count of bases not matched to a gene: 2. CDR3 sequence (DNA): TGTGCCAGCAGCTTAGCGGGACTAGCGGGGTACACAGATACGCAGTATTTT. It encodes CASSLAGLAGYTDTQYF.

This clonotype showed up just a few times. The chain employs TRBV27 and TRBJ2-7; maybe TRBD1 (6 bases). CDR3 length: 14 residues. Trimming removed 6 bases from V and 3 bases from J, with 15 bases in between. The germline V gene encodes CDR1 MNHEY and CDR2 SMNVEV (reference sequence). CDR3 sequence (DNA): TGTGCCAGCAGCCCCGACAGGTCCGTCTACGAGCAGTACTTC. This encodes CASSPDRSVYEQYF.

The chain uses TRBV12-3 or TRBV12-4 and TRBJ2-5; D might be TRBD2 (7 bases). V lost 2 bases and J 5 bases, leaving 18 bases between the germline ends. This CDR3 comprises 16 residues. This chain's CDR3 is CASSLIVGGGRETQYF. In DNA form, the CDR3 reads TGTGCCAGCAGTTTAATAGTAGGGGGGGGGAGGGAGACCCAGTACTTC.

This clonotype occurred a few times. The chain has TRBV20-1 and TRBJ2-3, with 7 nucleotides matching TRBD1. Germline-derived CDR1 and CDR2 are DFQATT and SNEGSKA (reference sequence). The CDR3 totals 17 residues. Trimming at V came to 0 bases and at J to 3 bases, leaving 12 bases not matched to a gene. CDR3 loop: CSAREFYGRGKTDTQYF. CDR3 bases: TGCAGTGCTAGAGAATTTTACGGCAGGGGGAAGACAGATACGCAGTATTTT.

The rearrangement links TRBV6-5 to TRBJ1-2; 7 nucleotides align to TRBD1. Germline CDR1 and CDR2: MNHEY and SVGAGI. The V segment lost 7 bases and the J segment 7 bases; nucleotides outside the gene matches: 9. The CDR3 totals 13 residues. The CDR3 coding sequence is TGTGCCAGCAAAGAGGGGGCGGCTTCTGGCTACACCTTC. Translating it yields CASKEGAASGYTF.

This clonotype was found once. The chain employs TRBV28 and TRBJ1-2, with D unclear. V was cut by 11 bases and J by 4 bases, with 11 bases left in between. CDR3 size: 11 residues. In germline, CDR1 is MDHEN, CDR2 SYDVKM. The CDR3 DNA sequence: TGTGCCGAAGGGAACTTCTATGGCTACACCTTC. Translation gives CAEGNFYGYTF.

The V call is TRBV5-5, the J call TRBJ2-3; 8 bases are a match to TRBD1. The V and J ends lost 1 base and 2 bases, in that order; junction bases with no gene match: 6. The CDR3 consists of 16 residues. Germline CDR1 is SGHKS and CDR2 is YYEKEE (reference sequence). CDR3 nucleotides: TGTGCCAGCAGCTTGTCATGGACAGGGATCACAGATACGCAGTATTTT. Translating it yields CASSLSWTGITDTQYF.

In its sample, this clonotype was seen a few times. V usage is TRBV20-1 and J usage is TRBJ2-1, with 7 positions matching TRBD2. Germline CDR1 reads DFQATT; CDR2 reads SNEGSKA (reference sequence). The CDR3 covers 16 residues. Trimming cost V 1 base and J 5 bases; bases outside gene matches: 11. The CDR3 protein is CSARGRPGTTNNEQFF. The DNA for the CDR3 is TGCAGTGCTAGAGGCCGGCCCGGGACTACCAACAATGAGCAGTTCTTC.

This clonotype was counted between two and nine times. This chain uses TRBV4-1 with TRBJ1-2; no clear D. CDR3 length equals 14 residues. The germline V gene has CDR1 MGHRA and CDR2 YSYEKL. The V and J ends lost 1 base and 5 bases respectively, with 11 bases between them. CDR3 residues: CASSQAADYYGYTF. The CDR3 DNA follows: TGCGCCAGCAGCCAAGCTGCAGACTATTATGGCTACACCTTC.

This clonotype was counted a few times. The CDR3 protein is CASSEDGPSYNEQFF. CDR3 bases: TGTGCCAGCAGTGAAGACGGGCCGTCCTACAATGAGCAGTTCTTC. The gene calls are TRBV5-5 and TRBJ2-1; D remains unclear. Germline V gene sequence: CDR1 SGHKS, CDR2 YYEKEE (reference sequence). The CDR3 covers 15 residues. V shed 5 bases and J shed 1 base, with 13 bases lying between them.

Concerning this clonotype: The germline gene is not matched at one end of the junction; a read error may be the cause. The CDR3 here is CASRLGSGGRNEQYF. In DNA form, the CDR3 reads TGTGCCAGCAGGTTAGGCAGCGGGGGTCGCAATGAGCAGTACTTC. The chain combines TRBV7-8 with TRBJ2-5; 8 bases are shared with TRBD2. The CDR3 totals 15 residues. Germline values: CDR1 SGHVS, CDR2 FQNEAQ.

This clonotype was seen a handful of times. Given a much more abundant clone one base away, this may be a read error. This chain uses TRBV7-2 with TRBJ1-5, with TRBD1 as a possible D gene (5 bases). This CDR3 has 17 residues. The V end lost 4 bases, the J end lost 0 bases, and 16 bases lay between the germline ends. Germline V CDR1 and CDR2: SGHTA, FQGNSA. The CDR3 region has the DNA TGTGCCAGCAGCTCCTACGGGACGGGCGGTAGCAATCAGCCCCAGCATTTT. This gives the protein CASSSYGTGGSNQPQHF.

This clonotype has only a few counts. The chain carries TRBV6-5 and TRBJ2-5; 7 bases are shared with TRBD1. This CDR3 comprises 14 residues. V shed 5 bases, J shed 11 bases, and the junction held 14 bases outside the gene matches. From germline, CDR1 is MNHEY and CDR2 SVGAGI. CDR3 sequence (DNA): TGTGCCAGCAGTCGAGGGGGCAGGTTGGGAGAGCAGTACTTC. Residues: CASSRGGRLGEQYF.

V and J are TRBV28 and TRBJ1-2, with 10 bases that match TRBD1. The CDR3 contains 15 residues. CDR1 is MDHEN, CDR2 SYDVKM, per germline. V dropped 3 bases and J dropped 3; count of bases not matched to a gene: 4. Here the CDR3 reads CASSFLGTGDYGYTF. Here the CDR3 DNA reads TGTGCCAGCAGTTTCCTTGGGACAGGGGACTATGGCTACACCTTC.

The chain has TRBV15 and TRBJ1-2; 7 positions agree with TRBD1. The CDR3 consists of 14 residues. J gave up 2 bases and V 5 bases, and 5 bases lay outside the gene matches. CDR1 LNHNV and CDR2 YYDKDF come from the germline V gene (reference sequence). CDR3 sequence: CATSVAGGNYGYTF. The CDR3 DNA reads as TGTGCCACCAGCGTAGCAGGGGGGAACTATGGCTACACCTTC. The complete variable domain, with remaining parts taken from reference TRBV15 and TRBJ1-2, reads DAMVIQNPRYQVTQFGKPVTLSCSQTLNHNVMYWYQQKSSQAPKLLFHYYDKDFNNEADTPDNFQSRRPNTSFCFLDIRSPGLGDTAMYLCATSVAGGNYGYTFGSGTRLTVV.

The J gene is TRBJ2-7, the V gene TRBV6-5, with 9 bases that match TRBD1. CDR1 and CDR2 from the germline V gene are MNHEY and SVGAGI. This CDR3 contains 18 residues. V was clipped by 2 bases and J by 4 bases; unmatched bases: 15. The CDR3 region has the DNA TGTGCCAGCAGTTACACCGGGACAGGGAGCCCCTGGAGGTACGAGCAGTACTTC. Translation: CASSYTGTGSPWRYEQYF.

The chain is built from TRBV4-3 and TRBJ2-3; a weak D match, TRBD2 (6 bases). The CDR3 totals 17 residues. V shed 0 bases and J shed 5 bases, with 18 bases lying between them. Germline V gives CDR1 LGHNA, CDR2 YSLEER. This CDR3 reads CASSQDRLDPRGDTQYF. Written as DNA, the CDR3 is TGCGCCAGCAGCCAAGATCGACTAGACCCCCGGGGAGATACGCAGTATTTT.

This clonotype was counted only a few times. The chain joins TRBV12-3 or TRBV12-4 to TRBJ1-6, with D maybe TRBD1 (5 bases). Between the trimmed V and J ends, which lost 5 bases and 5 bases, there was a span of 10 bases. The CDR3 totals 14 residues. The CDR3 here is CASSRQSNNSPLHF. In nucleotides, the CDR3 is TGTGCCAGCAGTCGACAGTCTAATAATTCACCCCTCCACTTT.

The chain has TRBV2 and TRBJ2-5; 9 bases are shared with TRBD2. The CDR3 runs to 15 residues. The junction had 7 bases not matched to a gene; V was cut back by 6 bases and J by 2 bases. The germline V gene encodes CDR1 SNHLY and CDR2 FYNNEI. CDR3 amino acids: CASRLTSGTQETQYF. The CDR3 DNA sequence: TGTGCCAGCAGGTTGACTAGCGGCACACAAGAGACCCAGTACTTC.

This clonotype was found a few times. This chain links TRBV6-5 with TRBJ2-1; 10 bases align to TRBD1. Unmatched junction bases numbered 6, after V lost 0 bases and J lost 7 bases. The germline V gene has CDR1 MNHEY and CDR2 SVGAGI. There are 16 residues in the CDR3. This chain's CDR3 is CASSYSGQGNGNEQFF. The DNA of the CDR3 is TGTGCCAGCAGTTACTCGGGACAGGGGAATGGGAATGAGCAGTTCTTC.

The chain uses TRBV12-3 or TRBV12-4 and TRBJ2-7, with D perhaps matching TRBD2 (5 bases). The V end lost 0 bases, the J end lost 7 bases, and 13 bases lay between the germline ends. The CDR3 is made up of 14 amino acids. The CDR3 nucleotides read TGTGCCAGCAGTTTAGCGGGCGCAACTAGGGAGCAGTACTTC. As protein: CASSLAGATREQYF.

This chain uses TRBV20-1 with TRBJ2-7, with 10 nucleotides matching TRBD2. Per germline, CDR1 DFQATT and CDR2 SNEGSKA (reference sequence). The CDR3 consists of 16 residues. V was pared by 5 bases and J by 2 bases, with 12 bases of the junction left unmatched. CDR3 region: CSASKSASGRPYEQYF. The DNA of the CDR3 is TGCAGTGCTTCCAAATCGGCTAGCGGGAGACCCTACGAGCAGTACTTC.